The clone carrying this T cell receptor (beta chain) was found many times. Its cognate antigen is unknown. These data come from a study of T cell repertoires in cytomegalovirus infection. Study-wide results and limits: Across the ex vivo response, the dominant clonotypes were HLA-C-restricted CMV-specific TCR beta clonotypes.

Per germline, CDR1 MNHNS and CDR2 SASEGT. This CDR3 has 16 residues. The V end lost 5 bases, the J end lost 2 bases, and 17 bases lay between the germline ends. TCRdb independently ran MiXCR on the reads; one entry per CDR3 protein. The data hold approximately 130,000 distinct CDR3 sequences, with almost 9% observed a single time. The sequence came from a human donor in good health (CMV status not recorded). Some clones in this sample may be carry-over from other donors' samples. Sequenced: PBMCs. This chain joins TRBV6-1 and TRBJ2-3, with D maybe TRBD1 (6 bases). CDR3 protein: CASSRAPQGPTDTQYF. In DNA form, the CDR3 reads TGTGCCAGCAGTAGGGCCCCACAGGGCCCCACAGATACGCAGTATTTT.